This T cell receptor (beta chain) was sequenced in a study of tumor-infiltrating lymphocytes in primary liver carcinoma. Concerning this clonotype: The antigen is unknown.

Whole-study results and caveats: Tumors had a top-250-clone fraction that was significantly higher than blood (p = 0.039). Tumor-blood pairs (like tumor-adjacent pairs) overlapped less than tumor region pairs did.

A primer in the constant region served to generate TCR beta cDNA from 450 to 600 ng of total RNA. Nested multiplex PCR, run for three rounds with slightly modified ARM-PCR, yielded TCR beta libraries. TRBV1-TRBV30 forward primers and a C-beta reverse primer were used in the first two PCR rounds, which each ran for approximately 11 cycles. TCRdb re-called the multiplex PCR reads through MiXCR, storing one row per CDR3 protein. The table lists around 71,000 distinct CDR3 sequences, about 70% of them singletons. The approximately 20-31 mg bulk tissue piece was not sorted before simultaneous RNA and DNA extraction. Patients carried chronic HBV infection without prior treatment. Samples were taken from five separate regions (per tumor). V lost 6 bases and J lost 3; bases outside the gene matches: 12. The CDR3 contains 16 residues. The germline CDR1 and CDR2 sequences are MDHEN and SYDVKM.

The receptor's source is a woman aged 55-70 years with primary liver carcinoma and hepatitis B virus infection. The material sequenced was liver tumor tissue from sampling region 4. Subset denoted: tumor region T4, right-lateral pole. The chain couples TRBV28 to TRBJ2-7; TRBD1 agrees at 9 bases. This CDR3 is CASSPPDRGLSYEQYF. The CDR3 DNA follows: TGTGCCAGCAGCCCCCCGGACAGGGGCCTTAGCTACGAGCAGTACTTC. Variable domain in full (rest from reference TRBV28 and TRBJ2-7): DVKVTQSSRYLVKRTGEKVFLECVQDMDHENMFWYRQDPGLGLRLIYFSYDVKMKEKGDIPEGYSVSREKKERFSLILESASTNQTSMYLCASSPPDRGLSYEQYFGPGTRLTVT.